The sequence of this T cell receptor beta chain was determined in a study of blood T cells in healthy people across ages. Findings of the study overall: Per million T cells, the diversity of TCR beta decreased roughly linearly as age advanced. Leaving the PBMCs unsorted stopped any conclusive comparison of naive versus antigen-experienced cells. The authors considered diversity estimates from one million T cells to be underestimates.

The CDR3 length is 15 residues. The germline V and J ends were trimmed by 7 bases and 5 bases, with 21 bases remaining between them. Germline-derived CDR1 and CDR2 are SGDLS and YYNGEE. This clonotype has just a few counts. What it recognizes is unknown. Each sample had at least 6 million PBMCs isolated. It was with a sample-barcoded 5' primer and a J-beta primer mix that a second PCR of about 6 to 12 cycles was run. TCRdb processed the 5' RACE reads anew with MiXCR; each CDR3 protein has one entry. Of about 640,000 distinct CDR3 sequences detected, over 40% appear once; the ten largest clones hold about 32%.

The chain links TRBV9 to TRBJ2-5; D is perhaps TRBD2 (5 bases). The sequencing sample was made of blood. This TCR was recovered from a man older than 75 in good health. The CDR3 nucleotides are TGTGCCAGCTCGAGGTTGGACTCCTTGGTGGAGACCCAGTACTTC. This translates into CASSRLDSLVETQYF. The complete variable domain, with remaining parts taken from reference TRBV9 and TRBJ2-5, reads DSGVTQTPKHLITATGQRVTLRCSPRSGDLSVYWYQQSLDQGLQFLIQYYNGEERAKGNILERFSAQQFPDLHSELNLSSLELGDSALYFCASSRLDSLVETQYFGPGTRLLVL.